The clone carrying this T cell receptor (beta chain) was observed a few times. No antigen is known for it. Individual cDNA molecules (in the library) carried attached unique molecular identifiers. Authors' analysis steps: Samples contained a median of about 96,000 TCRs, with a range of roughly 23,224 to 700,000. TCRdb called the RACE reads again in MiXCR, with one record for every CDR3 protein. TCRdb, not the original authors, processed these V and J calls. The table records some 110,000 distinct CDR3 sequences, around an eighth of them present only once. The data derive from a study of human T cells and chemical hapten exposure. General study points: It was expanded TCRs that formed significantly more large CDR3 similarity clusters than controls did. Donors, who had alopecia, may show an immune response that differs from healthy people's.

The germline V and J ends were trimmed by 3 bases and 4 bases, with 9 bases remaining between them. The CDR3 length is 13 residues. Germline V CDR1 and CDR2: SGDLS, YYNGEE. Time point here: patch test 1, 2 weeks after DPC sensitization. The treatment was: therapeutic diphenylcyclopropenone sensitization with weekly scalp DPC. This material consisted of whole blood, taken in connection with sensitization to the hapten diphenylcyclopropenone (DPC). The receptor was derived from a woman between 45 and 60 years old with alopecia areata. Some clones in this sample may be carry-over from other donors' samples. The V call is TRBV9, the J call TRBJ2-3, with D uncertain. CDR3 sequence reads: CASSAPPSDTQYF. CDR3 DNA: TGTGCCAGCAGCGCCCCTCCGTCAGATACGCAGTATTTT.